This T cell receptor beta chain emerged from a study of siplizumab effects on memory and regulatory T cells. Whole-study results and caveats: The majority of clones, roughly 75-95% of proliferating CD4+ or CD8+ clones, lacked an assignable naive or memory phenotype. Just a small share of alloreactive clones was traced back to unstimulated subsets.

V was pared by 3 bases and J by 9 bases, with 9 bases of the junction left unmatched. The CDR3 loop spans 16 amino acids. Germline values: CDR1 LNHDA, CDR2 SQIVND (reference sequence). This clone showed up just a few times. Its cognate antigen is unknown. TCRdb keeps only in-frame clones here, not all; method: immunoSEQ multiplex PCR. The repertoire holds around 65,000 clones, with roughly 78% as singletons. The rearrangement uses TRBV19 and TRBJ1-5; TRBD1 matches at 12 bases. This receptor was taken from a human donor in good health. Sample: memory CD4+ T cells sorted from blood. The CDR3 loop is CASSIRVGQGALPQHF. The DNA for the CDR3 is TGTGCCAGTAGTATTAGGGTGGGACAGGGGGCTTTGCCCCAGCATTTT. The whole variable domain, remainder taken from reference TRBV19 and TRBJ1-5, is DGGITQSPKYLFRKEGQNVTLSCEQNLNHDAMYWYRQDPGQGLRLIYYSQIVNDFQKGDIAEGYSVSREKKESFPLTVTSAQKNPTAFYLCASSIRVGQGALPQHFGDGTRLSIL.